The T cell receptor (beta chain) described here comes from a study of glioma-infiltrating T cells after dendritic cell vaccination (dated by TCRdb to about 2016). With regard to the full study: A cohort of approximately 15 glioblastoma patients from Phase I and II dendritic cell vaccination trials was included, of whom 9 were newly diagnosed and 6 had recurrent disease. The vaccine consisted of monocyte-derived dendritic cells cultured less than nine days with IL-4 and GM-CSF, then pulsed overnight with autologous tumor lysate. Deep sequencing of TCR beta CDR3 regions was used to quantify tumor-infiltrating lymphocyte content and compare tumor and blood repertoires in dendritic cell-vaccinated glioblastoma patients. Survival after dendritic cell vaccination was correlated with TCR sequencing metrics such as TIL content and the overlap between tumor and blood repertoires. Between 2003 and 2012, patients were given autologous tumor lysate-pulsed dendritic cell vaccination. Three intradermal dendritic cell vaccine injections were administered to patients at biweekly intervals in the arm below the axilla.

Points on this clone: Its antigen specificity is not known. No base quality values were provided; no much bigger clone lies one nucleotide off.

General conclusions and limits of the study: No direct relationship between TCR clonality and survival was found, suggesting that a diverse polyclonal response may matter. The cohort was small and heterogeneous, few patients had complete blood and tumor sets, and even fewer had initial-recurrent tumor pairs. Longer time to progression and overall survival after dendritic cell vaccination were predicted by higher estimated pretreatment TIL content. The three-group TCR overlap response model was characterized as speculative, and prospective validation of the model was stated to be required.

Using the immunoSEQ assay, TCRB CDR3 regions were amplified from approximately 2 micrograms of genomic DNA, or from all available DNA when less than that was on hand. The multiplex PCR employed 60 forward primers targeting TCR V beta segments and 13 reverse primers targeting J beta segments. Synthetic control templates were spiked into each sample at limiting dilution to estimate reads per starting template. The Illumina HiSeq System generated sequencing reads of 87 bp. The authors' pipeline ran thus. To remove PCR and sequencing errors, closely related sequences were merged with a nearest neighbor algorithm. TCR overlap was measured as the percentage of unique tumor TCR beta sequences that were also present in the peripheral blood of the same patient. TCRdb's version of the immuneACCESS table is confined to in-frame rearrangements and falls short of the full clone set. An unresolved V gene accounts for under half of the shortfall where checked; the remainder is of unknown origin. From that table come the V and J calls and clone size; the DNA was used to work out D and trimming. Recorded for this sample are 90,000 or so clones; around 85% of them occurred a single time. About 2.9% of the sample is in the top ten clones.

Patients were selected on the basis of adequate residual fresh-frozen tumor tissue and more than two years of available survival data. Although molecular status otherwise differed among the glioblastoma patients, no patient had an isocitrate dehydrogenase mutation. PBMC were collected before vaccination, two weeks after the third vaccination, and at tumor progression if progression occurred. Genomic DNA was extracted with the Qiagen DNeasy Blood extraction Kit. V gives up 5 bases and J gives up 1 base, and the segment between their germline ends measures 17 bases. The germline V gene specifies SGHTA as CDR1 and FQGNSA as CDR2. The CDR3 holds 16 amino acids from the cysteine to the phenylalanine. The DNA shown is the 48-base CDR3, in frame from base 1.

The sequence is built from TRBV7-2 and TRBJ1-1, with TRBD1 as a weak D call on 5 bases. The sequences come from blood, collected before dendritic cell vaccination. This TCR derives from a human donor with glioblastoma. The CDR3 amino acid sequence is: CASSPWGGRGNTEAFF. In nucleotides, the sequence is TGTGCCAGCAGCCCGTGGGGGGGTCGGGGGAACACTGAAGCTTTCTTT.